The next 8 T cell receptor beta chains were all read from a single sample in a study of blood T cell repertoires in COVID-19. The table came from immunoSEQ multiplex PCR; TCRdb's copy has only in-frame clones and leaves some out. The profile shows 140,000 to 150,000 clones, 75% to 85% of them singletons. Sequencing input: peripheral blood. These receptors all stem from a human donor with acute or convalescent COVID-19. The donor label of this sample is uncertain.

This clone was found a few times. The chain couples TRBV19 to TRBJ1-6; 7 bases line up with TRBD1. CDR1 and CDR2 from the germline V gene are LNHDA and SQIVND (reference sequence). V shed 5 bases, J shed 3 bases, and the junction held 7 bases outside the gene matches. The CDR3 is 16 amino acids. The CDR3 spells CASSRTGNDYNSPLHF. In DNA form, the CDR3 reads TGTGCCAGTAGTCGGACAGGCAACGACTATAATTCACCCCTCCACTTT.

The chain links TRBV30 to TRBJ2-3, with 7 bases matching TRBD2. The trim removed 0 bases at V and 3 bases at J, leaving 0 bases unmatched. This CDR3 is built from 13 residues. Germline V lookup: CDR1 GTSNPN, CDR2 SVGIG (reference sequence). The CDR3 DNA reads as TGTGCCTGGAGTGTACTAGCGACAGATACGCAGTATTTT. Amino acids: CAWSVLATDTQYF.

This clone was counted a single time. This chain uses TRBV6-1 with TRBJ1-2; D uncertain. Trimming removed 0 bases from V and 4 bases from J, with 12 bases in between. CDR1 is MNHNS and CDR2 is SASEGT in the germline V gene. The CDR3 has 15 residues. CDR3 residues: CASSEALPGSYGYTF. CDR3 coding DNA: TGTGCCAGCAGTGAAGCGCTTCCCGGGAGCTATGGCTACACCTTC.

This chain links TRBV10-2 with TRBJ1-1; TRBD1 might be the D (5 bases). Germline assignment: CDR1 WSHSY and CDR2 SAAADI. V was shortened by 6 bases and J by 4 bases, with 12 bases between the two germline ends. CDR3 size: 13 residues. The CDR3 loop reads CASSPGGTTEAFF. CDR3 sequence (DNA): TGCGCCAGCAGCCCCGGGGGGACCACTGAAGCTTTCTTT.

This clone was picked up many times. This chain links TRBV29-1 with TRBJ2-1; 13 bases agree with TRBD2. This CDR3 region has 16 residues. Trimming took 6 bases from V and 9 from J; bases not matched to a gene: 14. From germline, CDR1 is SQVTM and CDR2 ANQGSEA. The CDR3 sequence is CSVVGGTSGVLSEQFF. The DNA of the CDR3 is TGCAGCGTAGTTGGGGGGACTAGCGGGGTATTAAGTGAGCAGTTCTTC.

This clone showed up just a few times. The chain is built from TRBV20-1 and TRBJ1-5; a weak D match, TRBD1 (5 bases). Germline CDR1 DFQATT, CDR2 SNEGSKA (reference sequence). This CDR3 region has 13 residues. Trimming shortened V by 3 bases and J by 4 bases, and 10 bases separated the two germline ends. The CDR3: CSASGAGNQPQHF. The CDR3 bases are TGCAGTGCTAGTGGGGCAGGTAATCAGCCCCAGCATTTT.

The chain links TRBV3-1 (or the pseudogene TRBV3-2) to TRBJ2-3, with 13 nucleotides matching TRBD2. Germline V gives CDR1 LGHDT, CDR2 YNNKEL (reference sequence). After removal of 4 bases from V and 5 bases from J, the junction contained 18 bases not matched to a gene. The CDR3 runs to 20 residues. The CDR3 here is CASSPIGKTSGGAEGDTQYF. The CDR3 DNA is TGTGCCAGCAGCCCAATAGGAAAAACTAGCGGGGGGGCCGAGGGAGATACGCAGTATTTT.

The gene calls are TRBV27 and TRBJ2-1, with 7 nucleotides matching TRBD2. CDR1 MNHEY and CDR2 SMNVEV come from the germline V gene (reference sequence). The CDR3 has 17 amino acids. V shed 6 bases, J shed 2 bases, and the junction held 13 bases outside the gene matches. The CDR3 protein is CASSSPSGEFPYNEQFF. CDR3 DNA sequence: TGTGCCAGCAGCTCACCGAGCGGGGAGTTTCCCTACAATGAGCAGTTCTTC.